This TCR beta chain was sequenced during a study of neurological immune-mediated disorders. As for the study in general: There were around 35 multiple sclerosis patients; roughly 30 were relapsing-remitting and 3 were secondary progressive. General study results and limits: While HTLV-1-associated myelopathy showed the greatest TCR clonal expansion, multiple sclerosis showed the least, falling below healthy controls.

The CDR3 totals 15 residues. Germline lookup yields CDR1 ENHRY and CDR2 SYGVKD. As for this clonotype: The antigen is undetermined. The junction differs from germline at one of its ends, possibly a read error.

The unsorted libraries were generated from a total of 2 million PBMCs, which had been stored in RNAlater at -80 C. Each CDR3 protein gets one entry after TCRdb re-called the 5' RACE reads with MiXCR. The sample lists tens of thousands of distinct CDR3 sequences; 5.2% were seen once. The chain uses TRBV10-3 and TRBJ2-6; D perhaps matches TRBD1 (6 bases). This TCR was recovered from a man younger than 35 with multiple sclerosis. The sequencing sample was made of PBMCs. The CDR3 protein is CATGGGASGAKVLTF. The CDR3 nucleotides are TGTGCCACTGGTGGGGGCGCCTCTGGGGCCAAAGTCCTGACTTTC.